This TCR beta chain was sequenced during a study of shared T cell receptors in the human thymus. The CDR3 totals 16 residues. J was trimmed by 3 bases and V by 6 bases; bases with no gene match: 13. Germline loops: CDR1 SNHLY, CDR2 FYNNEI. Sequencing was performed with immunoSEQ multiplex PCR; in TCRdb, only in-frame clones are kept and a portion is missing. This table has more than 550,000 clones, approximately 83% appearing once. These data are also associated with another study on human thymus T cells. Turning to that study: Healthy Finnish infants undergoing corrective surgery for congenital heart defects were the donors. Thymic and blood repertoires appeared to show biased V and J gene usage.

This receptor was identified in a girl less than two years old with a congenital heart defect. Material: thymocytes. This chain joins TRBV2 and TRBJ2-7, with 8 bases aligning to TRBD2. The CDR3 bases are TGTGCCAGCAGGGTGCACGGGACTAGATGGGGCTACGAGCAGTACTTC. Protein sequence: CASRVHGTRWGYEQYF.